This T cell receptor beta chain was recorded in a study of blood T cell repertoires in COVID-19. Study as a whole: PBMCs, B-cell-depleted T cells, or T cells provided the cDNA or gDNA that made up the material.

This clone was picked up a small number of times. V lost 3 bases, J lost 8 bases, and 12 bases lay in between. The CDR3 sequence is 13 residues long. Germline V gene lookup returns CDR1 KGHDR and CDR2 SFDVKD. Per the original data handling: Using reference gene primer amplification, nucleated cell counts were estimated. TCRdb's copy holds only in-frame clones and misses some; the assay was immunoSEQ multiplex PCR. The V and J calls and clone size come from that table; D and trimming were worked out from the DNA. This sample has about 150,000 clones, with roughly 80% found just once. The receptor was isolated from a woman in her sixties with acute or convalescent COVID-19. The source material was peripheral blood. The chain is built from TRBV24-1 and TRBJ1-2; no firm D call. The CDR3 loop is CATSDSRRNGYTF. In nucleotides, the CDR3 is TGTGCCACCAGTGATAGCAGGCGTAACGGCTACACCTTC.